A selection of T cell receptor beta chains follows, all from one sample in a study of blood T cell repertoires in COVID-19. Clones were read by immunoSEQ multiplex PCR, and TCRdb kept only the in-frame ones, dropping some. The sample has 250,000 or so clones, about four fifths seen once. Material for sequencing was peripheral blood. The receptors were sampled from a man of 80 years or more with acute or convalescent COVID-19. Each CDR3 is given with its conserved first and last residue. A D gene is named only where the DNA matches it firmly.

D	V	J	CDR3
TRBD1	TRBV12-3/TRBV12-4	TRBJ2-1	CASSLISGGQFF
.	TRBV6-5	TRBJ2-7	CASKETWTAYEQYF
.	TRBV6-6	TRBJ1-2	CASSPRPGVYGYTF
TRBD2	TRBV19	TRBJ2-1	CASSIGAVRGGLDEQFF
.	TRBV6-2/TRBV6-3	TRBJ2-3	CASSRRDSTDTQYF
TRBD1	TRBV28	TRBJ1-6	CASSLHRGGPRPLHF
.	TRBV7-9	TRBJ1-6	CASSLKSSYNSPLHF
.	TRBV5-1	TRBJ2-3	CASSHGSTDTQYF
TRBD2	TRBV6-5	TRBJ2-2	CASSYEGGSGTGELFF
.	TRBV27	TRBJ1-6	CASSQQGDNSPLHF
.	TRBV28	TRBJ1-6	CASKDRPNSPLHF
.	TRBV5-1	TRBJ1-1	CASSLEPRAPRGGARNTEAFF
.	TRBV13	TRBJ1-2	CASSLWGASNYGYTF
TRBD1	TRBV2	TRBJ1-1	CASSGDRAYTEAFF
.	TRBV21-1	TRBJ1-4	CASSKVTATNEKLFF
.	TRBV30	TRBJ2-7	CAWSVRALLGGLPYEQYF
.	TRBV9	TRBJ1-2	CASSVVDRPYGYTF
TRBD1	TRBV2	TRBJ2-3	CASRATGPSTDTQYF
TRBD2	TRBV5-1	TRBJ2-5	CASSFRAGRETQYF
.	TRBV5-1	TRBJ1-1	CASSPFTQVEAEAFF
.	TRBV3-1/TRBV3-2	TRBJ2-7	CASSRAYEQYF
TRBD1	TRBV27	TRBJ1-2	CASSGRDRLGGYTF
TRBD1	TRBV6-2/TRBV6-3	TRBJ1-3	CASSLRGRRGNTIYF
TRBD1	TRBV28	TRBJ1-1	CASSLLGGGTEAFF
TRBD2	TRBV24-1	TRBJ2-7	CATSDSTGGLAAAEQYF
TRBD2	TRBV6-1	TRBJ2-7	CASSESGGRFYEQYF
TRBD1	TRBV6-5	TRBJ1-3	CASSYSGQHSGNTIYF
TRBD1	TRBV24-1	TRBJ2-1	CATSDSPDRANEQFF
.	TRBV3-1/TRBV3-2	TRBJ1-2	CASSQGGRGKGYTF